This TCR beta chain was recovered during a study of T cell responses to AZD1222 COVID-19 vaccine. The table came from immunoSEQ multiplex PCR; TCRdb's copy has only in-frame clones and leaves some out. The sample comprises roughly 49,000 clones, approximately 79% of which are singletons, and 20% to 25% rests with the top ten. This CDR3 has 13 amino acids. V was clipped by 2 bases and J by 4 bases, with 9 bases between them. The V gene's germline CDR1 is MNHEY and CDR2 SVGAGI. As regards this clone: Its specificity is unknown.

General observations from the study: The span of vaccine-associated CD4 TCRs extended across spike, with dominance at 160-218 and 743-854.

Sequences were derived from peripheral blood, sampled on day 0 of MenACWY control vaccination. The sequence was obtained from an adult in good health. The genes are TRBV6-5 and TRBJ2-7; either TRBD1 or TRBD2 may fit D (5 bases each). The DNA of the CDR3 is TGTGCCAGCAGTTACCAGGGACGGTACGAGCAGTACTTC. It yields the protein CASSYQGRYEQYF.